This TCR beta chain was found in a study of blood T cell repertoires in COVID-19. V lost 6 bases to trimming and J lost 3 bases; unmatched junction nucleotides: 8. From germline, CDR1 is LNHDA and CDR2 SQIVND (reference sequence). This CDR3 is built from 16 residues. TCRdb's copy holds only in-frame clones and misses some; the assay was immunoSEQ multiplex PCR. Altogether roughly 160,000 clones are present, approximately 90% being singletons, with the ten largest covering around 3.9%. The receptor was derived from a woman aged 60-75 years who had recovered from COVID-19. The J gene is TRBJ1-5, the V gene TRBV19, with 10 nucleotides matching TRBD1. Sequencing was performed on peripheral blood. This chain's CDR3 is CASRPRGTGDNQPQHF. In nucleotides, the CDR3 is TGTGCCAGTAGGCCCCGAGGGACAGGGGACAATCAGCCCCAGCATTTT.